This T cell receptor beta chain was captured in a study of cytomegalovirus exposure and HLA in healthy donors. Study in general: Within an early data release were tens of millions of unique TCRs drawn from HLA-typed donors.

V shed 0 bases, J shed 5 bases, and the junction held 7 bases outside the gene matches. The V gene's germline CDR1 is MNHEY and CDR2 SVGAGI. The CDR3 is made up of 16 amino acids. Donors counted as nominally healthy when sampled, yet unrecorded immune exposures were likely. The PCR had 60 Vbeta and 13 Jbeta primers. Original analysis: There were some 87 million unique TCR beta chains by a later count, and some 12 million of them were shared. Measured with immunoSEQ multiplex PCR; TCRdb has only the in-frame clones, and not every one. That table is the source of V, J and clone size, and D and trimming were worked out from the DNA. The data contain fewer than 150,000 clones, roughly 85% of them singletons.

V is TRBV6-5 and J is TRBJ1-1; 9 nucleotides agree with TRBD1. The origin of this receptor is a middle-aged man in good health and CMV-seropositive. What was sequenced was PBMCs. CDR3 region: CASSYSNNRGHTEAFF. The CDR3 DNA follows: TGTGCCAGCAGTTACTCGAATAACAGGGGGCATACTGAAGCTTTCTTT.